This T cell receptor beta chain comes out of a study of T-cell memory formation after mild COVID-19. Study-level information: The two donors had largely donor-specific TCR clusters.

Study-wide results and caveats: Some clones that responded were present in memory (sampled pre-infection), which suggests cross-reactive memory joined. CM and EM subsets held most contracting CD4+ clones; EMRA held CD8+ ones.

In germline, CDR1 is SGHTA, CDR2 FQGTGA. With 5 bases clipped from V and 4 bases from J, the junction kept 4 bases outside the gene matches. This CDR3 region has 13 residues. It was 5'RACE with constant-segment primers that produced the TCR alpha and TCR beta cDNA libraries, which carried sample barcodes and UMIs. TCRdb reanalysed the 5' RACE reads using MiXCR and keeps one entry per CDR3 protein. The sample gives more than 14,000 distinct CDR3 sequences, 20% to 25% of which show up once; 55% to 70% is in the top ten. Ten or more counts support this clonotype. What it binds is not known. This sequence was found in a man aged 18 to 30 who had mild COVID-19 (a few samples of this study predate the infection). Cell type and time point are not known. The sequenced sample was PBMCs or a T cell subset sorted from them (not recorded which). V gene TRBV7-3 combines with J gene TRBJ1-2, with 7 bases identical to TRBD1. CDR3 in DNA: TGTGCCAGCAGCGTCACAGGGGTCTATGGCTACACCTTC. This codes for CASSVTGVYGYTF.